This T cell receptor beta chain came from a study of molecular identifiers for immune sequencing clone quantification. The overall study: In replicates, RNA from roughly 18,000 or 92,000 naive CD8 cells was split five ways, four sequenced.

Naive CD8 T cell sorting was performed on the CD8+CD4-CCR7+CD45RA+ phenotype. This clonotype occurred a few times. TCRdb reprocessed the PCR reads via MiXCR and lists one record per CDR3 protein. There are more than 550,000 distinct CDR3 sequences in the sample; roughly 25% occur only once, and 0.7% to 0.95% lies in the top ten. This TCR came from a human donor in good health. Some libraries in this study had Jurkat cell RNA spiked in. Sequences were obtained from naive CD8+ T cells from blood, with Jurkat cell RNA spiked in. Sample subset: FACS-sorted CD8+CD4-CCR7+CD45RA+ naive T cells.

The CDR3 reads CASSGGQGGGYTF. Here the CDR3 DNA reads TGTGCCAGCAGCGGGGGACAGGGGGGTGGCTACACCTTC. The chain carries TRBV7-6 and TRBJ1-2; 11 bases fit TRBD1. J was trimmed by 7 bases and V by 5 bases; bases with no gene match: 3. Germline CDR1 and CDR2: SGHVS and FNYEAQ. The CDR3 is made up of 13 amino acids.